The entry below gives a single T cell receptor (beta chain) sequence along with its context. What it binds is unknown. TCRdb called the reads again in MiXCR, with one record for every CDR3 protein. The profile shows a few hundred thousand distinct CDR3 sequences, 20% to 25% of them singletons. V dropped 7 bases and J dropped 4 bases, with 16 bases sitting between them. The CDR3 sequence is 14 residues long. The data derive from a study of T cell repertoires in cytomegalovirus infection. Study information: As its CMV epitopes, the study selected recently identified HLA-C-restricted and well-studied HLA-B-restricted targets.

The receptor's source is a human donor in good health (CMV status not recorded). Some clones in this sample may be carry-over from other donors' samples. V usage is TRBV12-3 or TRBV12-4 and J usage is TRBJ1-2; tentative D call: TRBD1 (5 bases). The material was cultured PBMCs, obtained from culture after CMV antigen stimulation. The CDR3 coding sequence is TGTGCCAGCATCAACGCGGGACTGAGCTATGGCTACACCTTC. This encodes CASINAGLSYGYTF.